This T cell receptor beta chain derives from a study of cytomegalovirus exposure and HLA in healthy donors. As for this clone: Its antigen remains unidentified.

Clones were read by immunoSEQ multiplex PCR, and TCRdb kept only the in-frame ones, dropping some. The top ten clones hold 0.8% to 0.95% of a sample with approximately 160,000 clones, about 96% of them seen once. Study-level findings and limits: The study labeled fewer than 200 TCR beta chains cytomegalovirus-associated. Subsequent analysis showed first-cohort TCR clusters tending to co-occur in more than 95 validation repertoires.

V dropped 0 bases and J dropped 0 bases, with 12 bases sitting between them. The CDR3 sequence is 16 residues long. In germline, CDR1 is SGHDT, CDR2 YYEEEE. This receptor was taken from a woman younger than 35 in good health and CMV-seronegative. Sequencing used PBMCs. This sequence joins TRBV5-6 and TRBJ2-5; D is uncertain. CDR3 nucleotide sequence: TGTGCCAGCAGCTTGGCTCTTCGCAGGTACCAAGAGACCCAGTACTTC. Translating gives CASSLALRRYQETQYF.